This entry lists 13 T cell receptor beta chains sequenced from one sample in a study of early T cells in non-severe SARS-CoV-2 infection. MiXCR, run by TCRdb on the 5' RACE reads, gives a single entry per CDR3 protein. This table holds approximately 75,000 distinct CDR3 sequences, more than 12% found once. The sample here was whole blood, taken at baseline. The receptors here all came from an adult who was a healthcare worker with PCR-confirmed SARS-CoV-2 infection or an uninfected control (not recorded which).

The V gene is TRBV5-4, the J gene TRBJ2-1; 8 nucleotides match TRBD2. The CDR3 extends over 15 amino acids. Per the germline V gene, CDR1 is SGHNT and CDR2 is YYREEE (reference sequence). The ends lost 2 bases at V and 4 bases at J; junction bases unmatched: 5. CDR3 bases: TGTGCCAGCAGCTTCCCGGGACTAGATTACAATGAGCAGTTCTTC. Protein sequence: CASSFPGLDYNEQFF.

The sample holds many counts of this clonotype. The chain employs TRBV5-1 and TRBJ2-6; possibly TRBD1 for D (5 bases). The germline V gene encodes CDR1 SGHRS and CDR2 YFSETQ. V shed 7 bases and J shed 1 base, with 15 bases lying between them. The CDR3 contains 16 residues. The CDR3 bases are TGCGCCAGCGCCCCAGGGTCCTCTTCTGGGGCCAACGTCCTGACTTTC. Translation: CASAPGSSSGANVLTF. Together with reference TRBV5-1 and TRBJ2-6, the CDR3 gives the full variable domain: KAGVTQTPRYLIKTRGQQVTLSCSPISGHRSVSWYQQTPGQGLQFLFEYFSETQRNKGNFPGRFSGRQFSNSRSEMNVSTLELGDSALYLCASAPGSSSGANVLTFGAGSRLTVL.

This clonotype was detected only a few times. The chain is built from TRBV28 and TRBJ2-7, with D unclear. This CDR3 is 13 amino acids long. The V gene's germline CDR1 is MDHEN and CDR2 SYDVKM. The germline V and J ends were trimmed by 2 bases and 6 bases, with 11 bases remaining between them. The CDR3 sequence is CASSLGQVGEQYF. The DNA for the CDR3 is TGTGCCAGCAGTTTAGGGCAGGTCGGCGAGCAGTACTTC.

The genes are TRBV7-8 and TRBJ2-1, with 10 bases aligning to TRBD1. Trimming at V came to 5 bases and at J to 7 bases, leaving 8 bases not matched to a gene. This CDR3 contains 15 residues. Germline values: CDR1 SGHVS, CDR2 FQNEAQ. CDR3 sequence: CASSQTGGTRNEQFF. The DNA for the CDR3 is TGTGCCAGCAGCCAGACAGGGGGCACACGGAATGAGCAGTTCTTC.

There are many counts of this clonotype. The rearrangement joins TRBV29-1 to TRBJ1-2; TRBD1 aligns across 9 bases. Unmatched junction bases numbered 9, after V lost 7 bases and J lost 0 bases. The V gene's germline CDR1 is SQVTM and CDR2 ANQGSEA. The CDR3 spans 15 residues. CDR3 residues: CSAFPGTGTNYGYTF. The CDR3 nucleotides read TGCAGCGCCTTCCCCGGGACAGGGACTAACTATGGCTACACCTTC.

Here the CDR3 reads CASSPQIPNTGELFF. The DNA of the CDR3 is TGTGCCAGCAGTCCCCAAATACCGAACACCGGGGAGCTGTTTTTT. The rearrangement uses TRBV12-3 or TRBV12-4 and TRBJ2-2; D unresolved. CDR3 length: 15 amino acids. Trimming took off 5 bases at V and 0 bases at J, with 10 bases between the two ends.

The chain carries TRBV9 and TRBJ2-1, with 10 bases aligning to TRBD2. This CDR3 has 16 residues. Trimming removed 0 bases from V and 6 bases from J; junction bases left unmatched: 6. Per the germline V gene, CDR1 is SGDLS and CDR2 is YYNGEE. CDR3: CASSVALGLAINEQFF. The CDR3 DNA follows: TGTGCCAGCAGCGTAGCGCTGGGACTAGCGATCAATGAGCAGTTCTTC.

CDR3 nucleotide sequence: TGTGCCAGCAGCTCCCCAAGGTCCAGTAATGAGCAGTTCTTC. Its translation: CASSSPRSSNEQFF. The V gene is TRBV7-2, the J gene TRBJ2-1; D is ambiguous. The CDR3 has 14 amino acids. V gave up 4 bases and J gave up 7 bases, with 14 bases separating them. Germline V CDR1 and CDR2: SGHTA, FQGNSA. Full variable domain (outside the CDR3, taken from reference TRBV7-2 and TRBJ2-1): GAGVSQSPSNKVTEKGKDVELRCDPISGHTALYWYRQSLGQGLEFLIYFQGNSAPDKSGLPSDRFSAERTGGSVSTLTIQRTQQEDSAVYLCASSSPRSSNEQFFGPGTRLTVL.

As DNA, the CDR3 is TGTGCCAGCAGCCCCTCTGGCCCCTACGAGCAGTACTTC. It specifies CASSPSGPYEQYF. The J gene is TRBJ2-7, the V gene TRBV5-5, with D uncertain. V lost 4 bases, J lost 2 bases, and 10 bases lay in between. Germline-derived CDR1 and CDR2 are SGHKS and YYEKEE (reference sequence). This CDR3 comprises 13 residues.

This clonotype was seen ten or more times. The chain carries TRBV7-9 and TRBJ2-6; a weak D match, TRBD1 (6 bases). The V gene lost 5 bases and the J gene lost 2 bases, with 10 bases spanning the gap. Looked up from germline, CDR1 is SEHNR and CDR2 is FQNEAQ (reference sequence). This CDR3 has 15 amino acids. CDR3 loop: CASSIQGPGANVLTF. In nucleotides, the CDR3 is TGTGCCAGCAGCATACAGGGCCCTGGGGCCAACGTCCTGACTTTC.

This clonotype was counted only a few times. The chain carries TRBV12-2 and TRBJ2-4; whether TRBD2, the table's D call, matches the DNA was not checked. TRBV12-2 is classified as a pseudogene. The CDR3 runs 14 residues. The CDR3 coding sequence is TGTGCAAGTCGCTTTCCGTCCGAGCGGAACATTCAGTACTTC. It encodes CASRFPSERNIQYF.

V and J are TRBV3-1 and TRBJ2-7; D ambiguous. Trimming shortened V by 1 base and J by 6 bases, and 10 bases separated the two germline ends. This CDR3 has 13 amino acids. Germline CDR1 reads LGHDT; CDR2 reads YNNKEL (reference sequence). CDR3 in amino acids: CASSQGTGSEQYF. CDR3 DNA: TGTGCCAGCAGCCAAGGTACGGGTAGCGAGCAGTACTTC.

The rearrangement uses TRBV5-6 and TRBJ2-7, with TRBD1 matching over 9 bases. V dropped 4 bases and J dropped 5; count of bases not matched to a gene: 10. CDR1 SGHDT and CDR2 YYEEEE come from the germline V gene. CDR3 length equals 15 residues. The CDR3 reads CASSTLQGARDEQYF. The CDR3 nucleotides read TGTGCCAGCAGCACCCTACAGGGGGCAAGGGACGAGCAGTACTTC.